The text below deals with one T cell receptor (beta chain). Its antigen is not known. The CDR3 length is 16 residues. Trimming left V 2 bases short and J 1 base short, with 14 bases between. CDR1 and CDR2 (germline): LGHNA, YSLEER. This entry is derived from a study of shared clonotypes between healthy human individuals. On the study more broadly: The study drew on a couple of women and three men aged 18 to 49 as donors. Study outcomes and limitations: The small donor group covered limited genetic and exposure diversity.

This table comes from immunoSEQ multiplex PCR, and its TCRdb copy is limited to in-frame clones, with some not included. The sample records around 530,000 clones, around 81% being singletons. Within Nashville, Tennessee resided all donors, each a Caucasian adult. The TCR sequence derives from a woman between 40 and 50 years old in good health. Some clones in this sample may be carry-over from other donors' samples. The specimen was PBMCs. V usage is TRBV4-3 and J usage is TRBJ1-2; possible D gene TRBD1, 6 bases. CDR3 protein: CASSQRGPGYNYGYTF. Here the CDR3 DNA reads TGCGCCAGCAGCCAACGGGGGCCAGGTTATAACTATGGCTACACCTTC.